The clone carrying this T cell receptor (beta chain) has a count of ten or more. The antigen is not known. The read comes to an end 3 residues before the CDR3 does, leaving the germline J gene to fill in the end. Produced via immunoSEQ multiplex PCR; TCRdb's table is partial and in-frame only. The sample yields approximately 34,000 clones, without any singletons. The CDR3 loop spans 15 amino acids. The germline V gene has CDR1 MNHNS and CDR2 SASEGT. V lost 4 bases, J lost 4 bases, and 16 bases lay in between. This sample stems from a study of T cell clonality in common variable immunodeficiency. Broader study findings: The cause of increased CVID clonality remains unclear without subpopulation sequencing. Fewer deletions and N-nucleotide insertions were reportedly seen in common variable immunodeficiency TCR beta sequences.

The clonotype comes from a person aged 18-70 years in good health. The sample comprised peripheral blood mononuclear cells. This chain connects TRBV6-1 to TRBJ2-5; D uncertain. CDR3 in amino acids: CASSGRQRIGETQYF. The CDR3 DNA, read in part, is TGTGCCAGCAGTGGTCGTCAGCGCATTGGAGAGACC.